The source of this TCR beta chain is a study of control samples from healthy donors and cancer patients. There are 12 residues in the CDR3. Using immunoSEQ multiplex PCR, the repertoire was profiled, and TCRdb retains in-frame clones only, with some absent. The table includes 150,000 to 200,000 clones, around 90% detected once. The source material was blood. The clonotype originates from a man under 40 in good health. This chain connects TRBV12-1 to TRBJ1-5; whether TRBD1, the table's D call, matches the DNA was not checked. TRBV12-1 is assigned pseudogene status. In DNA, the CDR3 is TGTGCCAGCAGTCGCAGGGATCAGCCCCAGCATTTT. It encodes CASSRRDQPQHF.